Each of the 10 T cell receptor beta chains below was sequenced from the same sample in a study of vaccination and CD4 T cells after COVID-19. No antigens are known for them. Treatment of the sample: approximately nine-day PBMC culture with coronavirus spike peptide pools or control peptides (ViraFEST assay). Sequenced with the Oncomine TCR Beta short-read assay was DNA taken from cultured CD4+ T cells. TCRdb reprocessed the PCR reads via MiXCR and lists one record per CDR3 protein. The sample consists of approximately 19,000 distinct CDR3 sequences, around half of them appearing once. Sequencing was performed on CD4+ T cells from blood, cultured in vitro, taken after SARS-CoV-2 vaccination. The source of these receptors is a human donor who had recovered from COVID-19.

The CDR3 DNA is TGTGCCAGCAGTTTAGCGGGAGAGAACACTGAAGCTTTCTTT. As protein: CASSLAGENTEAFF. V and J are TRBV28 and TRBJ1-1; unclear D gene. Germline CDR1 reads MDHEN; CDR2 reads SYDVKM. The CDR3 spans 14 residues. Deletions cut 2 bases from V and 1 base from J, with 8 bases between.

This clonotype was picked up a small number of times. The chain links TRBV20-1 to TRBJ2-3, with D tentatively TRBD2 (6 bases). V lost 1 base and J 0 bases, leaving 8 bases between the germline ends. Germline values: CDR1 DFQATT, CDR2 SNEGSKA (reference sequence). This CDR3 spans 14 amino acids. CDR3 residues: CSARAGTSTDTQYF. In DNA form, the CDR3 reads TGCAGTGCTAGAGCCGGGACTAGCACAGATACGCAGTATTTT.

This chain connects TRBV18 to TRBJ1-1; D uncertain. CDR3 length: 15 amino acids. CDR1 is KGHSH and CDR2 is LQKENI in the germline V gene. With 0 bases removed from V and 6 bases from J, the gap between germline ends came to 14 bases. CDR3 bases: TGTGCCAGCTCACCACCCCTGGCGGGGTGGGCTGAAGCTTTCTTT. Its protein product is CASSPPLAGWAEAFF.

The chain couples TRBV19 to TRBJ1-1; D is unclear. V lost 3 bases and J 4 bases, leaving 18 bases between the germline ends. The V gene's germline CDR1 is LNHDA and CDR2 SQIVND (reference sequence). The CDR3 loop spans 16 amino acids. CDR3 residues: CASSIPTPTGVTEAFF. The CDR3 coding sequence is TGTGCCAGTAGTATTCCGACCCCCACTGGGGTCACTGAAGCTTTCTTT. The variable domain in full, with the rest retrieved from reference TRBV19 and TRBJ1-1, is DGGITQSPKYLFRKEGQNVTLSCEQNLNHDAMYWYRQDPGQGLRLIYYSQIVNDFQKGDIAEGYSVSREKKESFPLTVTSAQKNPTAFYLCASSIPTPTGVTEAFFGQGTRLTVV.

The chain combines TRBV11-3 with TRBJ1-1; the match to TRBD1 covers 7 bases. Germline V lookup: CDR1 SGHNT, CDR2 YENEEA. The CDR3 has 16 amino acids. V was pared by 0 bases and J by 1 base, with 5 bases of the junction left unmatched. CDR3 sequence (DNA): TGTGCCAGCAGCTTAGAGATGGCAGGGGGGAACACTGAAGCTTTCTTT. Amino acids: CASSLEMAGGNTEAFF.

V is TRBV7-3 and J is TRBJ2-5, with 7 positions matching TRBD2. Germline lookup yields CDR1 SGHTA and CDR2 FQGTGA. The ends lost 1 base at V and 0 bases at J; junction bases unmatched: 8. This CDR3 is built from 17 residues. CDR3 protein: CASSLIGLAANQETQYF. The CDR3 nucleotides are TGTGCCAGCAGCTTAATTGGTCTAGCGGCGAACCAAGAGACCCAGTACTTC. Based on the CDR3 plus reference TRBV7-3 and TRBJ2-5, the full variable domain is GAGVSQTPSNKVTEKGKYVELRCDPISGHTALYWYRQSLGQGPEFLIYFQGTGAADDSGLPNDRFFAVRPEGSVSTLKIQRTERGDSAVYLCASSLIGLAANQETQYFGPGTRLLVL.

The V gene is TRBV5-4, the J gene TRBJ2-1; 9 bases are a match to TRBD2. From germline, CDR1 is SGHNT and CDR2 YYREEE (reference sequence). The CDR3 extends over 14 amino acids. J was trimmed by 7 bases and V by 0 bases; bases with no gene match: 2. This CDR3 reads CASSLGLAENEQFF. In nucleotides, the CDR3 is TGTGCCAGCAGCTTGGGACTAGCGGAGAATGAGCAGTTCTTC.

This clonotype has a handful of counts. The rearrangement links TRBV6-1 to TRBJ1-5; 8 bases fit TRBD1. V was clipped by 4 bases and J by 1 base; unmatched bases: 6. CDR1 is MNHNS, CDR2 SASEGT, per germline. The CDR3 has 16 residues. CDR3 in DNA: TGTGCCAGCAGTGTCCCGGACAGGGCGAGCAATCAGCCCCAGCATTTT. Residues: CASSVPDRASNQPQHF.

There are a few counts of this clonotype. V is TRBV20-1 and J is TRBJ1-6, with 9 bases identical to TRBD1. Germline CDR1 reads DFQATT; CDR2 reads SNEGSKA (reference sequence). Unmatched junction bases numbered 10, after V lost 7 bases and J lost 6 bases. CDR3 length: 15 residues. The CDR3: CSGRQGVYGNSPLHF. The DNA for the CDR3 is TGCAGTGGCCGACAGGGGGTTTATGGTAATTCACCCCTCCACTTT.

There are a few counts of this clonotype. V and J are TRBV27 and TRBJ1-1, with a weak D call TRBD1 (5 bases). CDR1 is MNHEY, CDR2 SMNVEV, per germline (reference sequence). The CDR3 loop spans 15 amino acids. V lost 5 bases and J lost 6, with 19 bases in between. CDR3 protein: CASSQPGGIRAEAFF. CDR3 DNA: TGTGCCAGCAGTCAACCCGGGGGTATTAGGGCTGAAGCTTTCTTT.